Listed below are T cell receptor beta chains from one sample, sequenced in a study of CD8+ T cells in alopecia areata. Method: immunoSEQ multiplex PCR; TCRdb's copy keeps in-frame clones and lacks some. This table has about 120,000 clones, 50% to 55% appearing once. The material was CD4+ T cells sorted from blood, obtained at week 4, from a patient treated with tofacitinib. These receptors all stem from a human donor with alopecia areata. CDR3s include the opening cysteine and the closing phenylalanine or tryptophan. The D gene is left open where the match is weak. Clone size is shown for a subset of rows, as once, few, many or a class of expanded clone.

CDR3nt: TGTGCCATCAGTGAGATGGGCCCCGAGCAGTACTTC
CDR3aa: CAISEMGPEQYF
abundance: -
v_gene: TRBV10-3
d_gene: -
j_gene: TRBJ2-7

CDR3nt: TGTGCCAGCAGCGTTTCGGGGTTGAACACTGAAGCTTTCTTT
CDR3aa: CASSVSGLNTEAFF
abundance: -
v_gene: TRBV9
d_gene: -
j_gene: TRBJ1-1

CDR3nt: TGTGCCAGCAAGGGTAGCAATCAGCCCCAGCATTTT
CDR3aa: CASKGSNQPQHF
abundance: -
v_gene: TRBV6-5
d_gene: -
j_gene: TRBJ1-5

CDR3nt: TGTGCCAGCAGTGAAGCGACAGGCCTTCTCTATGGCTACACCTTC
CDR3aa: CASSEATGLLYGYTF
abundance: -
v_gene: TRBV6-1
d_gene: -
j_gene: TRBJ1-2

CDR3nt: TGCAGCGTTGGGGCCTTAAAACGAGGCTACAATGAGCAGTTCTTC
CDR3aa: CSVGALKRGYNEQFF
abundance: -
v_gene: TRBV29-1
d_gene: -
j_gene: TRBJ2-1

CDR3nt: TGCAGCGTTGGACAGGGGTACGAGACCCAGTACTTC
CDR3aa: CSVGQGYETQYF
abundance: -
v_gene: TRBV29-1
d_gene: TRBD1
j_gene: TRBJ2-5

CDR3nt: TGTGCCAGCAGTGGTTATGTGGTTTACGCGAACACCGGGGAGCTGTTTTTT
CDR3aa: CASSGYVVYANTGELFF
abundance: -
v_gene: TRBV6-1
d_gene: -
j_gene: TRBJ2-2

CDR3nt: TGTGCCAGCAGCCCCGGTCCTCCCGCCGGGGAGCTGTTTTTT
CDR3aa: CASSPGPPAGELFF
abundance: -
v_gene: TRBV9
d_gene: -
j_gene: TRBJ2-2

CDR3nt: TGTGCCAGCAGCGTAGGGGGGGCTGAAGGCTACACCTTC
CDR3aa: CASSVGGAEGYTF
abundance: -
v_gene: TRBV9
d_gene: -
j_gene: TRBJ1-2

CDR3nt: TGCAGCGTCGTTACCGGGACTTCGAGCTCCTACGAGCAGTACTTC
CDR3aa: CSVVTGTSSSYEQYF
abundance: -
v_gene: TRBV29-1
d_gene: -
j_gene: TRBJ2-7

CDR3nt: TGCAGCGTTGCGGCTCCCTGGGGTGAGCAGTTCTTC
CDR3aa: CSVAAPWGEQFF
abundance: -
v_gene: TRBV29-1
d_gene: -
j_gene: TRBJ2-1

CDR3nt: TGTGCCAGCAGCTTAGTTGGGGGCACATCCAATCAGCCCCAGCATTTT
CDR3aa: CASSLVGGTSNQPQHF
abundance: -
v_gene: TRBV7-9
d_gene: -
j_gene: TRBJ1-5

CDR3nt: TGTGCCTGGAGTGGGACTAGCGGGGGTACCAATGAGCAGTTCTTC
CDR3aa: CAWSGTSGGTNEQFF
abundance: -
v_gene: TRBV30
d_gene: TRBD2
j_gene: TRBJ2-1

CDR3nt: TGCGCCAGCAGCCGCGAATCCACCGGGACAGATAACTATGGCTACACCTTC
CDR3aa: CASSRESTGTDNYGYTF
abundance: -
v_gene: TRBV4-1
d_gene: TRBD1
j_gene: TRBJ1-2

CDR3nt: TGTGCCTGGAGTGTCGGTGGGGCCAACGTCCTGACTTTC
CDR3aa: CAWSVGGANVLTF
abundance: few
v_gene: TRBV30
d_gene: -
j_gene: TRBJ2-6

CDR3nt: TGTGCCAGCCGCGGCGGGGCCGTGACTAGCACAGATACGCAGTATTTT
CDR3aa: CASRGGAVTSTDTQYF
abundance: few
v_gene: TRBV27
d_gene: -
j_gene: TRBJ2-3

CDR3nt: TGCGCCAGCAGCTTGGGAGGCTCTGGGGCCAACGTCCTGACTTTC
CDR3aa: CASSLGGSGANVLTF
abundance: few
v_gene: TRBV5-1
d_gene: -
j_gene: TRBJ2-6

CDR3nt: TGTGCCAGCAGCCTTCGGACTAGCGGCAGCTCATCGGATACGCAGTATTTT
CDR3aa: CASSLRTSGSSSDTQYF
abundance: few
v_gene: TRBV4-2
d_gene: TRBD2
j_gene: TRBJ2-3

CDR3nt: TGTGCCAGCAGCTTGGTGGGCAGTAATGAGCAGTTCTTC
CDR3aa: CASSLVGSNEQFF
abundance: few
v_gene: TRBV5-4
d_gene: -
j_gene: TRBJ2-1

CDR3nt: TGTGCCTGGAGCGAAGACAGGATCGCCTCCAATGAGCAGTTCTTC
CDR3aa: CAWSEDRIASNEQFF
abundance: once
v_gene: TRBV30
d_gene: -
j_gene: TRBJ2-1

CDR3nt: TGTGCCTGGAGTCCCACGGCAGGGGGCTCGTATGGCTACACCTTC
CDR3aa: CAWSPTAGGSYGYTF
abundance: few
v_gene: TRBV30
d_gene: TRBD1
j_gene: TRBJ1-2

CDR3nt: TGTGCCAGCAGTTTAGGACAGGGGTACAATCAGCCCCAGCATTTT
CDR3aa: CASSLGQGYNQPQHF
abundance: few
v_gene: TRBV27
d_gene: TRBD1
j_gene: TRBJ1-5

CDR3nt: TGTGCCAGCAGCATCCAGGCTCAGCCCCAGCATTTT
CDR3aa: CASSIQAQPQHF
abundance: -
v_gene: TRBV5-6
d_gene: -
j_gene: TRBJ1-5

CDR3nt: TGCAGCGTTTCCTGGGGGCAGTTTTCCACCTACGAGCAGTACTTC
CDR3aa: CSVSWGQFSTYEQYF
abundance: -
v_gene: TRBV29-1
d_gene: -
j_gene: TRBJ2-7

CDR3nt: TGTGCCGTAACAGGGGACGGATACGAGCAGTACTTC
CDR3aa: CAVTGDGYEQYF
abundance: -
v_gene: TRBV30
d_gene: TRBD1
j_gene: TRBJ2-7

CDR3nt: TGTGCCGGTGAGAGCTCCTACGAGCAGTACTTC
CDR3aa: CAGESSYEQYF
abundance: -
v_gene: TRBV7-9
d_gene: -
j_gene: TRBJ2-7

CDR3nt: TGTGCCACCAGTACGACTCCGGCCTATGGCTACACCTTC
CDR3aa: CATSTTPAYGYTF
abundance: -
v_gene: TRBV15
d_gene: -
j_gene: TRBJ1-2